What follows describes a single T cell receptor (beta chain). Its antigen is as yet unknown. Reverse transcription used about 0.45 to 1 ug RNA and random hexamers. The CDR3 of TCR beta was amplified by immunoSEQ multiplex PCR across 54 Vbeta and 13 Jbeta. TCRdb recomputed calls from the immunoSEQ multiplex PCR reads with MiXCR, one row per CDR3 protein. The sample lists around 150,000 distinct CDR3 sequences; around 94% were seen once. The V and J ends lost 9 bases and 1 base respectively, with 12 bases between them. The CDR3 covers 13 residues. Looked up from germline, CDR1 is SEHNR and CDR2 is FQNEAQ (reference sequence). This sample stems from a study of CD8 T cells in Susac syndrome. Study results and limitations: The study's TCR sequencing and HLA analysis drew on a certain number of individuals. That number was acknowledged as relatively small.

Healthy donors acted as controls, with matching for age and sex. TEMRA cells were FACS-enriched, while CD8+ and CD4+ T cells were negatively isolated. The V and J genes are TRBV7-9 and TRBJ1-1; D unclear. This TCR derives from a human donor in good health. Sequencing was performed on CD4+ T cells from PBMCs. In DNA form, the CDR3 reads TGTGCCAGTTTGGGTCAGCCGAACACTGAAGCTTTCTTT. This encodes CASLGQPNTEAFF. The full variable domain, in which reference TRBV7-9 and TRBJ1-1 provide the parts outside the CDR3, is DTGVSQNPRHKITKRGQNVTFRCDPISEHNRLYWYRQTLGQGPEFLTYFQNEAQLEKSRLLSDRFSAERPKGSFSTLEIQRTEQGDSAMYLCASLGQPNTEAFFGQGTRLTVV.